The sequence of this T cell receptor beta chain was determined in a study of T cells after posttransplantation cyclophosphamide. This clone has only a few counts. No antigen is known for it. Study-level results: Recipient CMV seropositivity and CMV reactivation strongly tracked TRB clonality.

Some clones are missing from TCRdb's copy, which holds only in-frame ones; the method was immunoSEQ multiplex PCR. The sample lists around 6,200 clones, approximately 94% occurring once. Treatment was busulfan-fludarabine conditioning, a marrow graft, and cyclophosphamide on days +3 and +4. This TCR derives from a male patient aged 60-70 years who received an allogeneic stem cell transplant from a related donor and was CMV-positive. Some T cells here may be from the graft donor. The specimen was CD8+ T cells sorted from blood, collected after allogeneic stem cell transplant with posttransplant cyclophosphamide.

The CDR3 DNA reads TGTGCCAGCACTCGGATGTTTAGCAACAATGAGCAGTTCTTC. As protein: CASTRMFSNNEQFF. V is TRBV2 and J is TRBJ2-1; unclear D gene. Germline V gene sequence: CDR1 SNHLY, CDR2 FYNNEI. Trimming shortened V by 7 bases and J by 5 bases, and 15 bases separated the two germline ends. The CDR3 spans 14 residues.